The text below deals with one T cell receptor (beta chain). This specimen comes from a study of OX40 agonist ivuxolimab in advanced cancers. Whole-study context: Patients received intravenous ivuxolimab every 2 weeks at 0.01 to 10 mg/kg.

Libraries were prepared by immunoSEQ multiplex PCR; TCRdb keeps only in-frame clonotypes and omits some of them. The top ten clones hold 2% to 3% of a sample with about 95,000 clones, around 90% of them seen once. This CDR3 spans 13 amino acids. Germline lookup yields CDR1 MNHEY and CDR2 SMNVEV (reference sequence). V was pared by 2 bases and J by 3 bases, with 8 bases between. The clonotype was recovered from an adult with an advanced solid tumor such as melanoma, head and neck, liver or kidney cancer. The chain is built from TRBV27 and TRBJ2-7; D is possibly TRBD1 (6 bases). Specimen: CD4+ or CD8+ T cells sorted from blood, collected in a trial of the OX40 agonist ivuxolimab. The CDR3: CASSLGQLYEQYF. Here the CDR3 DNA reads TGTGCCAGCAGTTTAGGACAGCTCTACGAGCAGTACTTC.